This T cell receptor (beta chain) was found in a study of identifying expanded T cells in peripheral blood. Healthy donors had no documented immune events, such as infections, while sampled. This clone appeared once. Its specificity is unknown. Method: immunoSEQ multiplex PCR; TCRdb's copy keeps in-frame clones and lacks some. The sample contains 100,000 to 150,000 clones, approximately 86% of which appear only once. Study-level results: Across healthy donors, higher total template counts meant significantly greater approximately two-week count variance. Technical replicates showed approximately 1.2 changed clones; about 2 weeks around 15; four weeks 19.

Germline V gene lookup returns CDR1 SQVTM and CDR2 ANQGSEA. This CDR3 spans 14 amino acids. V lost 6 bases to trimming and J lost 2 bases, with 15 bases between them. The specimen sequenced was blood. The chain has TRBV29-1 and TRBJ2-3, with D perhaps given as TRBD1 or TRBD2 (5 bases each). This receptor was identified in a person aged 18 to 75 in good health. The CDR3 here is CSVAHGTTTDTQYF. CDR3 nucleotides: TGCAGCGTAGCGCACGGGACCACCACAGATACGCAGTATTTT.